Listed here are 11 T cell receptor beta chains from one sample, sequenced in a study of radiotherapy plus CTLA-4 blockade in lung cancer (dated by TCRdb to the late 2010s). Library preparation employed the immunoSEQ multiplex PCR assay. Drawn from immuneACCESS, this table holds only the in-frame rearrangements with V and J called that TCRdb kept. Clones are partly lost; checked studies trace under half to an unresolved V gene and leave the rest unexplained. Present in this sample are some 110,000 clones, roughly four fifths of which were seen just once. The ten most abundant clones make up around 3.3% of the sample. Sample: peripheral blood, taken from a patient treated with radiotherapy plus ipilimumab. These receptors came from a human donor with non-small cell lung cancer that progressed on radiotherapy plus ipilimumab. Some clones in this sample may be carry-over from other donors' samples.

V and J are TRBV9 and TRBJ2-5, with 13 positions matching TRBD2. V lost 4 bases, J lost 5 bases, and 8 bases stayed unmatched. Germline V gene lookup returns CDR1 SGDLS and CDR2 YYNGEE. This CDR3 has 16 amino acids. The DNA for the CDR3 is TGTGCCAGCAGCCGACAGGGACTAGCGGGACCCGAGACCCAGTACTTC. It translates to CASSRQGLAGPETQYF.

This clone came up a few times. This sequence joins TRBV7-3 and TRBJ2-5, with TRBD1 identical over 7 bases. The CDR3 sequence is 16 residues long. V shed 0 bases, J shed 4 bases, and the junction held 8 bases outside the gene matches. Per the germline V gene, CDR1 is SGHTA and CDR2 is FQGTGA. CDR3 sequence: CASSLTLTQGIETQYF. In DNA form, the CDR3 reads TGTGCCAGCAGCTTAACTCTAACACAGGGGATAGAGACCCAGTACTTC.

J is TRBJ1-5 and V is TRBV2; 7 bases are a match to TRBD1. Trimming cost V 6 bases and J 7 bases; bases outside gene matches: 12. CDR1 SNHLY and CDR2 FYNNEI come from the germline V gene. This CDR3 is built from 15 residues. CDR3 region: CASRRDRAPLQPQHF. As DNA, the CDR3 is TGTGCCAGCAGGAGGGACAGAGCCCCTCTGCAGCCCCAGCATTTT.

This clone was observed once. V is TRBV7-3 and J is TRBJ2-3; perhaps D is TRBD1 or TRBD2 (5 bases each). This CDR3 comprises 15 residues. The V end lost 4 bases, the J end lost 1 base, and 12 bases lay between the germline ends. In germline, CDR1 is SGHTA, CDR2 FQGTGA. The CDR3 region has the DNA TGTGCCAGCAGCTCGAGGGTAGGGGGCACAGATACGCAGTATTTT. This translates into CASSSRVGGTDTQYF.

V and J are TRBV9 and TRBJ1-2; maybe TRBD1 (5 bases). The CDR3 contains 12 residues. The germline V and J ends were trimmed by 3 bases and 7 bases, with 10 bases remaining between them. Germline CDR1 reads SGDLS; CDR2 reads YYNGEE. The CDR3 nucleotides are TGTGCCAGCAGCGCGGGACTAATTGGCTACACCTTC. Translated, it gives CASSAGLIGYTF.

V and J are TRBV18 and TRBJ1-3, with a possible D match to TRBD1 (5 bases). The length of the CDR3 is 15 residues. CDR1 and CDR2 (germline): KGHSH, LQKENI. V was cut by 3 bases and J by 0 bases, with 9 bases left in between. The CDR3 DNA follows: TGTGCCAGCTCACCGGGACGGAACTCTGGAAACACCATATATTTT. Translating it yields CASSPGRNSGNTIYF.

This clone was detected only a few times. The chain recombines TRBV2 with TRBJ1-5, with a tentative D call TRBD1 (5 bases). The CDR3 is 14 residues long. Trimming left V 7 bases short and J 7 bases short, with 17 bases between. Looked up from germline, CDR1 is SNHLY and CDR2 is FYNNEI. The CDR3 nucleotides are TGTGCCAGCATTGCAACAATCGGGGGGCAGCCCCAGCATTTT. Residues: CASIATIGGQPQHF.

The chain has TRBV11-2 and TRBJ2-5, with D perhaps TRBD1 (5 bases). The germline V and J ends were trimmed by 6 bases and 1 base, with 12 bases remaining between them. Germline V gives CDR1 SGHAT, CDR2 FQNNGV. The CDR3 runs to 14 residues. In nucleotides, the CDR3 is TGTGCCAGCAGGCCTCAGGGCTTCCAAGAGACCCAGTACTTC. Translated, it gives CASRPQGFQETQYF. The full variable domain, in which reference TRBV11-2 and TRBJ2-5 provide the parts outside the CDR3, is EAGVAQSPRYKIIEKRQSVAFWCNPISGHATLYWYQQILGQGPKLLIQFQNNGVVDDSQLPKDRFSAERLKGVDSTLKIQPAKLEDSAVYLCASRPQGFQETQYFGPGTRLLVL.

The chain links TRBV9 to TRBJ1-3; D gene unclear. V gave up 0 bases and J gave up 0 bases, with 1 base separating them. The V gene's germline CDR1 is SGDLS and CDR2 YYNGEE. This CDR3 is 13 amino acids long. CDR3 in amino acids: CASSVGSGNTIYF. CDR3 nucleotide sequence: TGTGCCAGCAGCGTAGGCTCTGGAAACACCATATATTTT.

This chain links TRBV11-2 with TRBJ1-2; D may be TRBD1 (5 bases). Trimming pared 3 bases from V and 5 bases from J, leaving 16 bases between. Germline-derived CDR1 and CDR2 are SGHAT and FQNNGV. The CDR3 length is 15 residues. Here the CDR3 reads CASSFGGTGGYGYTF. The CDR3 DNA reads as TGTGCCAGCAGCTTTGGGGGGACGGGGGGATATGGCTACACCTTC. Full variable domain (outside the CDR3, taken from reference TRBV11-2 and TRBJ1-2): EAGVAQSPRYKIIEKRQSVAFWCNPISGHATLYWYQQILGQGPKLLIQFQNNGVVDDSQLPKDRFSAERLKGVDSTLKIQPAKLEDSAVYLCASSFGGTGGYGYTFGSGTRLTVV.

This chain connects TRBV6-6 to TRBJ1-1; D is uncertain. The CDR3 runs to 11 residues. Germline CDR1 reads MNHNY; CDR2 reads SVGAGI (reference sequence). V lost 8 bases and J 4 bases, leaving 8 bases between the germline ends. The CDR3 loop is CASPVGTEAFF. CDR3 sequence (DNA): TGTGCCAGCCCGGTAGGCACTGAAGCTTTCTTT.